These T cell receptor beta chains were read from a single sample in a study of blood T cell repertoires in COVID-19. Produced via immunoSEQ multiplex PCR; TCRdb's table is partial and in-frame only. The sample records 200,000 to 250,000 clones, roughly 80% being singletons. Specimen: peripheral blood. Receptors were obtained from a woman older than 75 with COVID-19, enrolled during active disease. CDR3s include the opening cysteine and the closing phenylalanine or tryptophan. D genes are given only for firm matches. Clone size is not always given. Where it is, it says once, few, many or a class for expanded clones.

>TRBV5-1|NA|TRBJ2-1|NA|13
TGCGCCAGCAGCGGCGGGCCTCTCAATGAGCAGTTCTTC
CASSGGPLNEQFF
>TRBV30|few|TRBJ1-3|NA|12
TGTGCCTGGAGAGGGGCTGGAAACACCATATATTTT
CAWRGAGNTIYF
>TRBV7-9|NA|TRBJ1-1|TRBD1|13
TGTGCCAGCAGCTTACGACAGGGCACTGAAGCTTTCTTT
CASSLRQGTEAFF
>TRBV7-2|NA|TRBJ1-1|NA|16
TGTGCCAGCAGCTTAGCATCACAGCCTATGAACACTGAAGCTTTCTTT
CASSLASQPMNTEAFF
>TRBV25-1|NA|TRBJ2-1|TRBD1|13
TGTGCCAGCAGTGCCCGCCAGGGGGTCAAGCAGTTCTTC
CASSARQGVKQFF
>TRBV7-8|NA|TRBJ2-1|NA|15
TGTGCCAGCAGCCCTTCACATCCTAGTTACAATGAGCAGTTCTTC
CASSPSHPSYNEQFF
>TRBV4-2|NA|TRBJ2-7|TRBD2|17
TGTGCCAGCAGCCGGGCGCGGCTAGCGGAGGGGTCCTACGAGCAGTACTTC
CASSRARLAEGSYEQYF
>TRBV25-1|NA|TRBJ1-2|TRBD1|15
TGTGCCAGCAGTGATTCAGGGGGTCTTAACTATGGCTACACCTTC
CASSDSGGLNYGYTF
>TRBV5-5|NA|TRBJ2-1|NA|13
TGTGCCAGCAGCCACGGGTCCTACAATGAGCAGTTCTTC
CASSHGSYNEQFF
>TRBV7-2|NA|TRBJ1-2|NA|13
TGTGCCAGCAGCGGTGAGGGGCGGGGTGGCTACACCTTC
CASSGEGRGGYTF
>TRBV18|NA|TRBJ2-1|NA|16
TGTGCCAGCTCACCACGAAGTCAGGGGATTGACAATGAGCAGTTCTTC
CASSPRSQGIDNEQFF
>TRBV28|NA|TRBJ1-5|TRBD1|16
TGTGCCAGCAGCACACCGATTTACAGGGGTTTTCAGCCCCAGCATTTT
CASSTPIYRGFQPQHF
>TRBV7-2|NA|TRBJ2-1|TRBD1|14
TGTGCCAGCAGCCGCTACAGTGGGACAGGTGAGCAGTTCTTC
CASSRYSGTGEQFF
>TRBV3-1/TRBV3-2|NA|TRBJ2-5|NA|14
TGTGCCAGCAGCCAAGAGGGAGCTGAAGAGACCCAGTACTTC
CASSQEGAEETQYF
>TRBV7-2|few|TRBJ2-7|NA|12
TGTGCCAGCAGCTTAGACCTAGCAAAGCAGTACTTC
CASSLDLAKQYF
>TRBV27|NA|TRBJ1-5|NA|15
TGTGCCAGCAGTTTACAGGGTAGTGGGAATCAGCCCCAGCATTTT
CASSLQGSGNQPQHF
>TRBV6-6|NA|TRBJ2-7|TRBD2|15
TGTGCCACCGGGGAGCGGGGTTATAGCTCCTACGAGCAGTACTTC
CATGERGYSSYEQYF
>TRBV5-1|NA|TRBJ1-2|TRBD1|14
TGCGCCAGCAGCTTCGTACAGGGGGCGGTTGGCTACACCTTC
CASSFVQGAVGYTF
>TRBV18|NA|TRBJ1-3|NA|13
TGTGCCAGCTCGCGAGATTCTGGAAACACCATATATTTT
CASSRDSGNTIYF
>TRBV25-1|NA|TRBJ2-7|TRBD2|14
TGTGCCAGCAGGCGAGCGGGGAGCTCCTACGAGCAGTACTTC
CASRRAGSSYEQYF
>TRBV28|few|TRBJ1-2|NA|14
TGTGCCAGCAGGAAGACAGGCTCGCCCTATGGCTACACCTTC
CASRKTGSPYGYTF
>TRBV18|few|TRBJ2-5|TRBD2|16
TGTGCCAGCTCACCTTGGACTAGCGGGGGGCAGGAGACCCAGTACTTC
CASSPWTSGGQETQYF
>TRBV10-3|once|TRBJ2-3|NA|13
TGTGCCGGCCGTGCGGGCAGCACAGATACGCAGTATTTT
CAGRAGSTDTQYF
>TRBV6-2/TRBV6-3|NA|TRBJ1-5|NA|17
TGTGCCAGCAGTTACTTACGGGGGAGGGACGGAATACAGCCCCAGCATTTT
CASSYLRGRDGIQPQHF
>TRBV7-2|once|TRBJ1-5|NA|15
TGTGCCAGCAGCTTAACGCCGACACCAAATCAGCCCCAGCATTTT
CASSLTPTPNQPQHF
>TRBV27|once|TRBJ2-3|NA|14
TGTGCCAGCAGTCCCGGACTGTTGACAGATACGCAGTATTTT
CASSPGLLTDTQYF
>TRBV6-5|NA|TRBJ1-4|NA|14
TGTGCCAGCAGTTACGACATTAATGGGGAAAAACTGTTTTTT
CASSYDINGEKLFF
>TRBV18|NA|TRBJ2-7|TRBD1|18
TGTGCCAGCTCCCTGAGACAGGGGGAGACCACTACTACGAGCAGTCGGTACTTC
CASSLRQGETTTTSSRYF
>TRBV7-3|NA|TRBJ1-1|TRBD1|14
TGTGCCAGCAGCCAGGGGGGCCTCAACACTGAAGCTTTCTTT
CASSQGGLNTEAFF
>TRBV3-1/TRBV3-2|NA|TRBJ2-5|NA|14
TGTGCCAGCAGCCAAGTCCCGGGGAAAGAGACCCAGTACTTC
CASSQVPGKETQYF
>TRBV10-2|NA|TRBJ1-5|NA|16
TGCGCCAGCAGTGAGGGGGGTGGGGGCCCCGGGCAGCCCCAGCATTTT
CASSEGGGGPGQPQHF
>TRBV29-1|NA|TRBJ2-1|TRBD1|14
TGCAGCGTTGATCGACAGGGCCAGGGGGATGAGCAGTTCTTC
CSVDRQGQGDEQFF
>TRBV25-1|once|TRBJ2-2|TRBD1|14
TGTGCCAGCAGTCGGACAGGGACGACCGGGGAGCTGTTTTTT
CASSRTGTTGELFF
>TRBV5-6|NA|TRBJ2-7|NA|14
TGTGCCAGCAGCTTCTTCGGGGAGTCCTACGAGCAGTACTTC
CASSFFGESYEQYF
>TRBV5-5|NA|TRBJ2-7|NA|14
TGTGCCAGCAGCTTGCGCAGGGCGGGGTACGAGCAGTACTTC
CASSLRRAGYEQYF
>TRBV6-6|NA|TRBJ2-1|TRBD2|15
TGTGCCAGCAGTCGACTAGCGGGGGGGCTCAATGAGCAGTTCTTC
CASSRLAGGLNEQFF
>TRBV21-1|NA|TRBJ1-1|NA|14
TGTGCCAGTAAACAGGGGTTGGGGGGAACTGAAGCTTTCTTT
CASKQGLGGTEAFF
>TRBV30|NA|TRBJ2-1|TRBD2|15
TGTGCCTGGAGTAAAGCGGGGGGTCCTTACAATGAGCAGTTCTTC
CAWSKAGGPYNEQFF
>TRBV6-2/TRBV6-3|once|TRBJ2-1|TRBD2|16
TGTGCCAGCAGTTACGGTTGGGCTAGCGGGAGCAATGAGCAGTTCTTC
CASSYGWASGSNEQFF